This T cell receptor beta chain was recovered during a study of blood T cell repertoires in COVID-19. Overall study: Samples came from the United States, Italy and Spain, spanning acute and convalescent COVID-19. The analysed material was cDNA or gDNA that came from T cells, B-cell-depleted T cells, or PBMCs.

Seattle participants joined during active infection and were tracked over time. There are 15 residues in the CDR3. From germline, CDR1 is SGHNT and CDR2 YYREEE (reference sequence). Trimming removed 2 bases from V and 7 bases from J; junction bases left unmatched: 12. The data were produced by immunoSEQ multiplex PCR, yet TCRdb's version contains in-frame clones alone and is incomplete. The table lists roughly 340,000 clones, around 90% of them singletons, with 3% in the top ten. This TCR was recovered from a woman in her thirties with COVID-19, enrolled during active disease. The chain carries TRBV5-4 and TRBJ2-7; 7 bases match TRBD1. The sample taken for sequencing was peripheral blood. The CDR3 spells CASSFRTGPPWEQYF. The CDR3 DNA is TGTGCCAGCAGCTTCAGGACAGGACCCCCCTGGGAGCAGTACTTC. The entire variable domain, with the rest obtained from reference TRBV5-4 and TRBJ2-7, is as follows: ETGVTQSPTHLIKTRGQQVTLRCSSQSGHNTVSWYQQALGQGPQFIFQYYREEENGRGNFPPRFSGLQFPNYSSELNVNALELDDSALYLCASSFRTGPPWEQYFGPGTRLTVT.